The clone carrying this TCR beta chain was recorded many times. No antigen is known for it. This entry belongs to a study of T cell repertoires in cytomegalovirus infection. On the study more broadly: A matching HLA type, together with CMV infection, was signaled by public TCR beta signatures.

CDR1 is MNHNS, CDR2 SASEGT, per germline. The CDR3 runs 14 residues. V was clipped by 4 bases and J by 1 base, with 7 bases between them. TCRdb used MiXCR to reprocess the reads, holding one entry per CDR3 protein. The repertoire holds 500,000 or so distinct CDR3 sequences, with about 15% as singletons. Study-wide results and caveats: Individuals carrying CMV plus the relevant HLA were identified by cumulative frequency of public TCR beta families. CMV-specific TCR beta clonotypes restricted by HLA-C dominated the ex vivo response.

The rearrangement links TRBV6-1 to TRBJ2-2; D remains ambiguous. This sequence originates from a human donor in good health (CMV status not recorded). Some clones in this sample may be carry-over from other donors' samples. Sequencing input: CD8+ T cells from PBMCs. This CDR3 is CASSVTWNTGELFF. The CDR3 nucleotides are TGTGCCAGCAGTGTGACATGGAACACCGGGGAGCTGTTTTTT.